The rows below give T cell receptor beta chains drawn from one sample of a study of CD8+CD57+ T cells in acquired aplastic anemia. TCRdb itself ran the reads through MiXCR, one entry per CDR3 protein. The sample shows 200,000 to 250,000 distinct CDR3 sequences, approximately 35% of them seen only once. What was sequenced was sorted CD4+, CD8+, or CD8+CD57+ T cells (not recorded which) from PBMCs. The source is a human donor in good health, serving as a control. The CDR3 runs from the conserved cysteine through the conserved F or W. A D gene is named only where the DNA matches it firmly. Size is omitted from some rows. Given values are once, few, many or a class for expanded clones.

clone_size: .; v_call: TRBV5-4; j_call: TRBJ2-1; d_call: .; cdr3_aa: CASSPFTGEQFF; cdr3_nt: TGTGCCAGCAGCCCGTTCACAGGTGAGCAGTTCTTC
clone_size: .; v_call: TRBV5-1; j_call: TRBJ1-1; d_call: TRBD1; cdr3_aa: CASSVTGVVNTEAFF; cdr3_nt: TGCGCCAGCAGCGTTACAGGGGTGGTGAACACTGAAGCTTTCTTT
clone_size: .; v_call: TRBV20-1; j_call: TRBJ1-4; d_call: .; cdr3_aa: CSAKDTGPNEKLFF; cdr3_nt: TGCAGTGCTAAGGATACAGGACCGAATGAAAAACTGTTTTTT
clone_size: .; v_call: TRBV20-1; j_call: TRBJ2-7; d_call: .; cdr3_aa: CSARDRSGNLDEQYF; cdr3_nt: TGCAGTGCTAGAGATCGGTCGGGAAACCTCGACGAGCAGTACTTC
clone_size: .; v_call: TRBV2; j_call: TRBJ1-6; d_call: TRBD1; cdr3_aa: CASSINRDRSSPLHF; cdr3_nt: TGTGCCAGCAGTATAAACCGGGACAGATCTTCACCCCTCCACTTT
clone_size: few; v_call: TRBV12-3/TRBV12-4; j_call: TRBJ2-4; d_call: .; cdr3_aa: CASSLGAGEDIQYF; cdr3_nt: TGTGCCAGCAGTTTAGGAGCAGGGGAGGACATTCAGTACTTC
clone_size: .; v_call: TRBV11-1; j_call: TRBJ2-3; d_call: TRBD1; cdr3_aa: CASSLAWTGTDTQYF; cdr3_nt: TGTGCCAGCAGCTTAGCTTGGACAGGGACAGATACGCAGTATTTT
clone_size: few; v_call: TRBV12-3/TRBV12-4; j_call: TRBJ1-5; d_call: TRBD1; cdr3_aa: CASSMDRGNQPQHF; cdr3_nt: TGTGCCAGCAGTATGGACAGGGGAAACCAGCCCCAGCATTTT
clone_size: few; v_call: TRBV12-5; j_call: TRBJ2-1; d_call: TRBD2; cdr3_aa: CASGLVLSGGSSYNEQFF; cdr3_nt: TGTGCTAGTGGTTTGGTACTGTCCGGGGGGTCCTCCTACAATGAGCAGTTCTTC
clone_size: .; v_call: TRBV7-1; j_call: TRBJ2-7; d_call: TRBD2; cdr3_aa: CASSSLMYWGGTRLMHEQYF; cdr3_nt: TGTGCCAGCAGCTCTCTAATGTATTGGGGGGGGACTAGGTTGATGCACGAGCAGTACTTC
clone_size: .; v_call: TRBV12-3/TRBV12-4; j_call: TRBJ1-6; d_call: .; cdr3_aa: CASRLGLFNPPLHF; cdr3_nt: TGTGCCAGCAGGCTGGGACTGTTTAATCCACCCCTCCACTTT
clone_size: .; v_call: TRBV5-1; j_call: TRBJ1-4; d_call: .; cdr3_aa: CASRFGNEKLFF; cdr3_nt: TGCGCCAGCAGATTTGGGAATGAAAAACTGTTTTTT
clone_size: few; v_call: TRBV12-5; j_call: TRBJ1-1; d_call: TRBD1; cdr3_aa: CASAQTGAIEAFF; cdr3_nt: TGTGCTAGTGCCCAGACAGGGGCCATTGAAGCTTTCTTT
clone_size: many; v_call: TRBV7-2; j_call: TRBJ2-7; d_call: .; cdr3_aa: CASSFPGTYREQYF; cdr3_nt: TGTGCCAGCAGCTTCCCCGGGACATATCGGGAGCAGTACTTC
clone_size: many; v_call: TRBV29-1; j_call: TRBJ2-1; d_call: TRBD2; cdr3_aa: CSGQTSGQGDEQFF; cdr3_nt: TGCAGCGGTCAGACTAGCGGGCAGGGGGATGAGCAGTTCTTC
clone_size: many; v_call: TRBV10-3; j_call: TRBJ2-1; d_call: .; cdr3_aa: CAISEPQRVSYNEQFF; cdr3_nt: TGTGCCATCAGTGAGCCCCAGCGGGTATCCTACAATGAGCAGTTCTTC
clone_size: many; v_call: TRBV7-9; j_call: TRBJ2-5; d_call: .; cdr3_aa: CASSLVKETQYF; cdr3_nt: TGTGCCAGCAGCTTAGTAAAAGAGACCCAGTACTTC
clone_size: .; v_call: TRBV15; j_call: TRBJ2-2; d_call: TRBD1; cdr3_aa: CATSTRQGLNTGELFF; cdr3_nt: TGTGCCACCAGCACGAGACAGGGGCTGAACACCGGGGAGCTGTTTTTT
clone_size: .; v_call: TRBV7-3; j_call: TRBJ1-1; d_call: TRBD1; cdr3_aa: CASSPRQGFAFF; cdr3_nt: TGTGCCAGCAGCCCTAGACAGGGGTTCGCTTTCTTT
clone_size: .; v_call: TRBV19; j_call: TRBJ1-5; d_call: .; cdr3_aa: CASSTNSNQPQHF; cdr3_nt: TGTGCCAGTAGCACTAATAGCAATCAGCCCCAGCATTTT
clone_size: .; v_call: TRBV11-2; j_call: TRBJ2-5; d_call: .; cdr3_aa: CASSLDGPLMAQYF; cdr3_nt: TGTGCCAGCAGCTTAGATGGTCCCCTAATGGCCCAGTACTTC
clone_size: .; v_call: TRBV3-1; j_call: TRBJ2-2; d_call: .; cdr3_aa: CASSQVVGAGSTGELFF; cdr3_nt: TGTGCCAGCAGCCAAGTTGTGGGGGCCGGGAGCACCGGGGAGCTGTTTTTT
clone_size: many; v_call: TRBV20-1; j_call: TRBJ2-5; d_call: TRBD2; cdr3_aa: CSARDHSGGSQETQYF; cdr3_nt: TGCAGTGCTAGAGATCATAGCGGGGGATCCCAAGAGACCCAGTACTTC
clone_size: few; v_call: TRBV10-2; j_call: TRBJ2-1; d_call: .; cdr3_aa: CASSEPWDNEQFF; cdr3_nt: TGCGCCAGCAGTGAGCCGTGGGACAATGAGCAGTTCTTC
clone_size: .; v_call: TRBV12-3/TRBV12-4; j_call: TRBJ1-1; d_call: TRBD1; cdr3_aa: CASSLRADRVGTEAFF; cdr3_nt: TGTGCCAGCAGTTTACGTGCGGACAGGGTGGGAACTGAAGCTTTCTTT
clone_size: few; v_call: TRBV19; j_call: TRBJ2-7; d_call: .; cdr3_aa: CASRETGSGAYEQYF; cdr3_nt: TGTGCCAGTAGGGAGACAGGTTCTGGTGCCTACGAGCAGTACTTC
clone_size: few; v_call: TRBV7-8; j_call: TRBJ1-6; d_call: .; cdr3_aa: CASSLGTARPTLHF; cdr3_nt: TGTGCCAGCAGCTTAGGGACAGCGCGCCCCACCCTCCACTTT